This TCR beta chain was documented in a study of cytomegalovirus exposure and HLA in healthy donors. Study-wide points: Immune exposure data for these donors was limited to CMV serostatus. Later genetic work tied a missense DCLRE1C variant to beta-chain V and J trimming. Cytomegalovirus status was reportedly diagnosed by the classifier with high sensitivity and specificity.

For this clone: Its antigen is currently unknown.

V was clipped by 5 bases and J by 3 bases, with 16 bases between them. Germline V gene lookup returns CDR1 LNHDA and CDR2 SQIVND (reference sequence). This CDR3 has 15 residues. This PCR relied on a set of 60 Vbeta primers and 13 Jbeta primers. Clones were sequenced by immunoSEQ multiplex PCR, and TCRdb holds only the in-frame ones, with some missing. The sample includes 170,000 or so clones, roughly 80% seen only once; the top ten take under 4%. The rearrangement uses TRBV19 and TRBJ1-2; no clear D gene. The sequenced material came from PBMCs. The sequence was collected from a woman in her forties in good health and CMV-seronegative. The CDR3 is CASSGGQQRDYGYTF. For the CDR3, the DNA is TGTGCCAGTAGTGGCGGGCAACAGCGCGACTATGGCTACACCTTC.